The entry that follows covers one TCR beta chain sequence. Per the authors' pipeline: Amplifying reference gene primers gave estimates of nucleated cell counts. Only in-frame clones appear in the TCRdb table, and some are missing; sequencing was by immunoSEQ multiplex PCR. V and J calls and clone size come straight from that table; D and trimming were deduced from the DNA. Of about 150,000 clones in the sample, about four fifths were seen once. This specimen comes from a study of blood T cell repertoires in COVID-19. Across the study: Whether acute or convalescent, the COVID-19 samples came from the United States, Italy and Spain. The cDNA or gDNA used as material had been derived from T cells, B-cell-depleted T cells, or PBMCs.

Trimming pared 3 bases from V and 8 bases from J, leaving 18 bases between. The CDR3 has 15 residues. Germline loops: CDR1 SGDLS, CDR2 YYNGEE. The chain recombines TRBV9 with TRBJ1-5, with D unresolved. Sequenced: peripheral blood. This receptor was taken from a woman older than 75 with acute or convalescent COVID-19. CDR3 amino acids: CASSASGGLLEPQHF. The CDR3 DNA reads TGTGCCAGCAGCGCCTCGGGAGGCCTTTTAGAGCCCCAGCATTTT.